The 23 T cell receptor beta chains below were found in one sample sequenced in a study of blood T cell repertoires in COVID-19. The method was immunoSEQ multiplex PCR; TCRdb's version includes in-frame clones alone and lacks a portion of them. The table records about 410,000 clones, about 91% of them present only once. Sequencing used peripheral blood. These receptors originate from a woman aged 40 to 50 with COVID-19, enrolled during active disease.

This chain uses TRBV28 with TRBJ1-4; TRBD1 matches at 12 bases. CDR1 MDHEN and CDR2 SYDVKM come from the germline V gene. The CDR3 is 15 amino acids. The J segment lost 10 bases and the V segment lost 6 bases, leaving 9 bases of the junction unmatched. The CDR3 reads CASSRGTGGAGKLFF. The CDR3 nucleotides read TGTGCCAGCAGCCGAGGGACAGGGGGCGCGGGAAAACTGTTTTTT.

The chain joins TRBV24-1 to TRBJ2-5; 14 bases fit TRBD2. The CDR3 sequence is 19 residues long. V lost 3 bases to trimming and J lost 5 bases; unmatched junction nucleotides: 13. Germline assignment: CDR1 KGHDR and CDR2 SFDVKD. The CDR3 protein is CATSDQQLTSGGARETQYF. The CDR3 DNA sequence: TGTGCCACCAGTGATCAACAATTGACTAGCGGGGGGGCCAGGGAGACCCAGTACTTC.

This clone was counted a single time. The CDR3 sequence is CASRPDSSGNTIYF. The CDR3 DNA reads as TGTGCCAGCAGGCCGGACAGTTCTGGAAACACCATATATTTT. This sequence joins TRBV7-8 and TRBJ1-3, with D possibly being TRBD1 (6 bases). The V gene lost 6 bases and the J gene lost 1 base, with 10 bases spanning the gap. CDR1 and CDR2 (germline): SGHVS, FQNEAQ. The CDR3 totals 14 residues.

As to this clone: The junction does not match germline at one end; this may be a read error. The chain couples TRBV28 to TRBJ1-5; 10 bases match TRBD1. This CDR3 is 13 amino acids long. Germline V gene sequence: CDR1 MDHEN, CDR2 SYDVKM. This CDR3 reads CASSLLGGTGETF. In DNA form, the CDR3 reads TGTGCCAGCAGTTTACTAGGAGGGACAGGGGAAACATTT.

V and J are TRBV6-5 and TRBJ1-2, with TRBD1 as a possible D gene (5 bases). CDR1 MNHEY and CDR2 SVGAGI come from the germline V gene. Trimming cost V 3 bases and J 5 bases, with 13 bases left between them. The CDR3 is 14 amino acids. The CDR3 here is CASSYNDGQYGYTF. DNA for the CDR3: TGTGCCAGCAGTTATAACGACGGACAATATGGCTACACCTTC.

Comments on this clone: Other DNA sequences of this sample code for an identical CDR3. CDR3 region: CASSSQGNYGYTF. In nucleotides, the CDR3 is TGCGCCAGCAGCTCTCAGGGTAACTATGGCTACACCTTC. This rearrangement joins TRBV5-1 to TRBJ1-2; possible D gene TRBD1, 5 bases. The length of the CDR3 is 13 residues. CDR1 and CDR2 from the germline V gene are SGHRS and YFSETQ. The V end lost 3 bases, the J end lost 1 base, and 7 bases lay between the germline ends.

This clone was observed once. The V and J genes are TRBV7-2 and TRBJ1-5; TRBD1 aligns across 8 bases. The CDR3 runs 15 residues. J gave up 3 bases and V 7 bases, and 8 bases lay outside the gene matches. Germline CDR1 is SGHTA and CDR2 is FQGNSA. DNA of the CDR3: TGTGCCAGCAACCGTGACAGGGGCGTCAATCAGCCCCAGCATTTT. As protein: CASNRDRGVNQPQHF.

The chain combines TRBV7-2 with TRBJ1-5, with D perhaps matching TRBD1 (5 bases). Germline lookup yields CDR1 SGHTA and CDR2 FQGNSA. The CDR3 has 13 residues. With 3 bases removed from V and 10 bases from J, the gap between germline ends came to 13 bases. The CDR3 DNA reads as TGTGCCAGCAGCTTGATAGGGGAAACACCCCAGCATTTT. It yields the protein CASSLIGETPQHF.

The chain is built from TRBV7-9 and TRBJ1-1; TRBD1 is a possible D gene (5 bases). Trimming stripped 4 bases from V and 4 bases from J, with 13 bases between. CDR1 SEHNR and CDR2 FQNEAQ come from the germline V gene (reference sequence). The CDR3 is 14 amino acids. For the CDR3, the DNA is TGTGCCAGCAGCTCACAGGACGGTGGCACTGAAGCTTTCTTT. Protein product: CASSSQDGGTEAFF.

The chain combines TRBV28 with TRBJ1-2, with a tentative D call TRBD1 (6 bases). CDR1 is MDHEN and CDR2 is SYDVKM in the germline V gene. The CDR3 is 16 residues long. Trimming stripped 2 bases from V and 4 bases from J, with 17 bases between. This CDR3 is CASSLGMAGDRYGYTF. For the CDR3, the DNA is TGTGCCAGCAGTTTAGGAATGGCAGGGGACCGCTATGGCTACACCTTC.

The chain has TRBV5-4 and TRBJ2-7; maybe TRBD2 (5 bases). CDR3 length: 13 amino acids. V dropped 6 bases and J dropped 1 base, with 11 bases sitting between them. CDR1 and CDR2 from the germline V gene are SGHNT and YYREEE (reference sequence). For the CDR3, the DNA is TGTGCCAGCACCGACGGGAAATCCTACGAGCAGTACTTC. This gives the protein CASTDGKSYEQYF.

This chain links TRBV18 with TRBJ1-1, with 10 bases identical to TRBD1. There are 12 residues in the CDR3. After removal of 3 bases from V and 11 bases from J, the junction contained 3 bases not matched to a gene. Germline-derived CDR1 and CDR2 are KGHSH and LQKENI. CDR3 sequence: CASSPDRGRAFF. The CDR3 DNA follows: TGTGCCAGCTCACCGGACAGGGGGAGGGCTTTCTTT.

The chain joins TRBV29-1 to TRBJ1-2, with 9 bases that match TRBD1. V lost 4 bases and J lost 4; bases outside the gene matches: 13. The CDR3 length is 16 residues. Germline CDR1 and CDR2: SQVTM and ANQGSEA. CDR3: CSVGGQGPDGGYGYTF. CDR3 sequence (DNA): TGCAGCGTTGGGGGACAGGGCCCGGACGGGGGCTATGGCTACACCTTC.

The chain recombines TRBV28 with TRBJ2-3; TRBD1 aligns across 10 bases. This CDR3 is built from 16 residues. With 7 bases clipped from V and 2 bases from J, the junction kept 9 bases outside the gene matches. CDR1 is MDHEN and CDR2 is SYDVKM in the germline V gene. This chain's CDR3 is CASTLEGQGNTDTQYF. In nucleotides, the CDR3 is TGTGCCAGCACCCTGGAGGGACAGGGGAACACAGATACGCAGTATTTT.

This chain links TRBV10-3 with TRBJ1-2; D gene uncertain. The V gene's germline CDR1 is ENHRY and CDR2 SYGVKD. Between the trimmed V and J ends, which lost 4 bases and 8 bases, there was a span of 8 bases. The CDR3 is 11 residues long. DNA for the CDR3: TGTGCCATCAGTGCCAATCAGGGCTACACCTTC. Residues: CAISANQGYTF.

This clone came up once. V and J are TRBV5-6 and TRBJ2-7; 7 bases are shared with TRBD1. V shed 2 bases and J 2 bases; nucleotides not matched to a gene: 7. Germline lookup yields CDR1 SGHDT and CDR2 YYEEEE. This CDR3 region has 15 residues. The DNA of the CDR3 is TGTGCCAGCAGCTTCCTGGACAGGTCCGCCTACGAGCAGTACTTC. Protein sequence: CASSFLDRSAYEQYF.

J is TRBJ2-6 and V is TRBV3-1 (or the pseudogene TRBV3-2); no reliable D call. With 0 bases removed from V and 0 bases from J, the gap between germline ends came to 6 bases. Germline CDR1 LGHDT, CDR2 YNNKEL (reference sequence). The length of the CDR3 is 16 residues. The CDR3 DNA follows: TGTGCCAGCAGCCAAGATCAGGACTCTGGGGCCAACGTCCTGACTTTC. The encoded protein is CASSQDQDSGANVLTF.

This chain connects TRBV6-2 or TRBV6-3 to TRBJ1-6, with TRBD1 matching over 11 bases. Per the germline V gene, CDR1 is MNHEY and CDR2 is SVGEGT. This CDR3 is 16 amino acids long. V dropped 6 bases and J dropped 9; count of bases not matched to a gene: 10. The CDR3 is CASSHDGQGAVSPLHF. In DNA, the CDR3 is TGTGCCAGCAGCCACGACGGACAGGGGGCTGTTTCACCCCTCCACTTT.

This clone was found once. The genes are TRBV11-3 and TRBJ2-1; 7 bases fit TRBD1. This CDR3 is built from 15 residues. V shed 1 base, J shed 4 bases, and the junction held 4 bases outside the gene matches. In germline, CDR1 is SGHNT, CDR2 YENEEA. The CDR3 sequence: CASSLAGQSYNEQFF. CDR3 nucleotide sequence: TGTGCCAGCAGCTTAGCGGGACAGTCTTACAATGAGCAGTTCTTC.

J is TRBJ2-3 and V is TRBV15; 9 bases fit TRBD1. CDR1 and CDR2 (germline): LNHNV, YYDKDF (reference sequence). The CDR3 covers 14 residues. V lost 4 bases and J lost 4; bases outside the gene matches: 3. The CDR3, as DNA: TGTGCCACCAGCACCCGACAGGGGGCAGATACGCAGTATTTT. Its protein is CATSTRQGADTQYF.

This clone was detected a few times. The chain recombines TRBV4-1 with TRBJ2-7, with 9 bases matching TRBD2. This CDR3 has 15 residues. Germline lookup yields CDR1 MGHRA and CDR2 YSYEKL. V lost 1 base to trimming and J lost 3 bases; unmatched junction nucleotides: 4. CDR3 sequence: CASSQGGSGSYEQYF. As DNA, the CDR3 is TGCGCCAGCAGCCAAGGGGGTAGCGGGAGCTACGAGCAGTACTTC.

The genes are TRBV5-1 and TRBJ2-7; TRBD1 matches 10 bases. V gave up 6 bases and J gave up 7 bases; unmatched junction bases: 13. The CDR3 extends over 15 amino acids. Germline V gene data show CDR1 as SGHRS and CDR2 as YFSETQ. In nucleotides, the CDR3 is TGCGCCAGCACGGCCGGGACAGGGGCTTCCGGAGAGCAGTACTTC. Amino acids: CASTAGTGASGEQYF.

The chain combines TRBV5-4 with TRBJ2-2; 13 nucleotides align to TRBD2. Germline assignment: CDR1 SGHNT and CDR2 YYREEE (reference sequence). The CDR3 is 16 amino acids. V gave up 4 bases and J gave up 5 bases; unmatched junction bases: 5. As DNA, the CDR3 is TGTGCCAGCAGCCCGGGACTAGCGGGATCTACCGGGGAGCTGTTTTTT. Residues: CASSPGLAGSTGELFF.